The 7 T cell receptor beta chains in this list originate from one sample, sequenced in a study of T cells in Graves' hyperthyroidism and ophthalmopathy (dated by TCRdb to between 2018 and 2020). The library was produced with multiplex PCR. These reads were obtained on an Illumina HiSeq 2000. The TCR beta CDR3 regions were amplified from the RNA transcripts. The first round of RT-PCR for the TCR CDR3 was performed with the HTBI primer set and the Qiagen OneStep RT-PCR kit. Through fastp at Q25 and MiXCR, TCRdb rebuilt clones from the public reads, retaining in-frame beta chains. Rows merge per CDR3 protein into single entries with the most common DNA and genes. For this sample the table gives about 59,000 distinct CDR3 sequences, of which under 70% were detected only once. Of the sample, approximately 3.4% is held by the ten largest clones. The source material was blood. These receptors were obtained from a woman aged 55 to 70 with Graves' ophthalmopathy.

The chain is built from TRBV4-1 and TRBJ2-2; TRBD2 agrees at 9 bases. Trimming cost V 4 bases and J 0 bases; bases outside gene matches: 6. In germline, CDR1 is MGHRA, CDR2 YSYEKL. The CDR3 is made up of 17 amino acids. CDR3: CASSLTSGTANTGELFF. The CDR3 DNA follows: TGCGCCAGCAGCCTGACTAGCGGAACTGCGAACACCGGGGAGCTGTTTTTT.

The chain recombines TRBV7-8 with TRBJ2-7; no clear D gene. Germline V gene data show CDR1 as SGHVS and CDR2 as FQNEAQ. V lost 10 bases and J lost 5, with 15 bases in between. The CDR3 totals 12 residues. The CDR3 region is CANSPACDEQYF. DNA of the CDR3: TGTGCCAATAGCCCCGCGTGCGACGAGCAGTACTTC.

Points on this clonotype: An end of the junction differs from the germline gene, which may be a read error. This chain connects TRBV5-1 to TRBJ2-7; D is unclear. The germline V gene encodes CDR1 SGHRS and CDR2 YFSETQ. The CDR3 runs to 15 residues. CDR3 in amino acids: CASSLLSISSYEQYF. The CDR3 bases are TGTGCCAGCAGCTTATTATCCATCAGCTCCTACGAGCAGTACTTC.

The chain has TRBV5-1 and TRBJ2-3; D is uncertain. The V gene lost 3 bases and the J gene lost 1 base, with 12 bases spanning the gap. This CDR3 has 15 amino acids. Germline V gives CDR1 SGHRS, CDR2 YFSETQ. The CDR3 nucleotides are TGCGCCAGCAGCTCAATGACATATCGCACAGATACGCAGTATTTT. It encodes CASSSMTYRTDTQYF.

This clonotype was seen many times. This chain links TRBV9 with TRBJ2-7; TRBD1 matches at 8 bases. The CDR3 totals 12 residues. The V and J ends lost 4 bases and 6 bases, in that order; junction bases with no gene match: 3. CDR1 and CDR2 from the germline V gene are SGDLS and YYNGEE. The CDR3 loop is CASSLTGVEQYF. The CDR3 nucleotides are TGTGCCAGCAGCTTGACAGGGGTCGAGCAGTACTTC.

There are many counts of this clonotype. This chain joins TRBV20-1 and TRBJ2-3, with 15 bases fitting TRBD2. Germline CDR1 is DFQATT and CDR2 is SNEGSKA (reference sequence). The CDR3 extends over 14 amino acids. V trimming: 4 bases; J trimming: 8 bases; junction bases outside the gene matches: 4. CDR3 protein: CSANPGLAGGTQYF. The CDR3 region has the DNA TGCAGTGCTAACCCGGGACTAGCGGGGGGTACGCAGTATTTT.

This clonotype appeared many times. The chain couples TRBV9 to TRBJ1-1; 12 bases are a match to TRBD1. Germline loops: CDR1 SGDLS, CDR2 YYNGEE. After removal of 3 bases from V and 4 bases from J, the junction contained 4 bases not matched to a gene. CDR3 length equals 15 residues. The CDR3 region is CASSGRDRGLTEAFF. DNA of the CDR3: TGTGCCAGCAGCGGCCGGGACAGGGGGCTCACTGAAGCTTTCTTT.